This TCR beta chain was obtained from a study of T cell responses to AZD1222 COVID-19 vaccine (dated by TCRdb to the early 2020s). Context from the whole study: A total of 233 trial participants underwent TCR sequencing, of whom some 210 received two doses of AZD1222 and about 26 received two doses of the MenACWY control vaccine. Trial participants were enrolled by age into subgroups of 18-55, 56-69 and 70-plus years, and roughly 150, 30 and 60 TCR-sequenced participants, respectively, were included in these subgroups.

Turning to this clone: The specificity of this receptor is unknown. Within one base of it there is no much larger clone, and no base qualities were kept.

V trim: 7 bases; J trim: 6 bases; unmatched bases: 8. CDR1 and CDR2, per the germline V gene, are SGHDN and FVKESK. The CDR3 starts with the cysteine, ends with the phenylalanine, and has 14 residues. Of the read, only the CDR3 DNA is kept; its 42 bases are in frame from base 1. The full study reports these points: Most participants were white British and females outnumbered males, and the authors suggested that clonal diversity may have been underestimated. Because no samples from the day 14 peak response were available, repertoires could be characterized only after the peak T cell response. Nearly half of unique spike-specific TCRs reportedly recognized epitopes outside regions mutated in the B.1.351 and B.1.1.7 variants. Conclusions about previously exposed vaccinees were limited because only 5 or 6 AZD1222 recipients were SARS-CoV-2 seropositive at baseline. In the small 56-69-year group, the increase in depth fell short of significance, most likely because of low power. CD4 TCRs associated with the vaccine covered the entire spike protein, and the dominant responses were in regions 160-218 and 743-854. Spike-specific TCR breadth and depth rose significantly after two AZD1222 doses compared with day 0 and with MenACWY recipients.

The CDR3 regions of human TCRbeta chains were subjected to immunosequencing. Under the source paper's analysis protocol: TCRs in the repertoires were compared against a reference library of SARS-CoV-2-specific TCRs that had been generated with the MIRA antigen-specificity platform. Breadth was defined as the fraction of unique TCRs that were SARS-CoV-2-associated, and depth was defined as the fraction of total T cells that were SARS-CoV-2-associated. Each spike-specific TCR was assigned to its reactive spike region and to a CD4 or CD8 class using the MIRA data. Log10-transformed breadth and depth values were compared by one-way ANOVA with Sidak's multiple comparisons tests. TCRdb carries this immuneACCESS record with in-frame sequences only. Its versions omit some clonotypes, under half of them owing to an unresolved V gene in the studies checked, with the rest unexplained. V, J and clone size derive from that table, while D and trimming were established from the DNA sequence. This sample holds over 110,000 clones; roughly nine tenths were observed only once. The biggest ten clones account for approximately 1.8% of the sample.

The time point label, read with the paper, signifies: about 28 days (+/-7) after the second vaccine dose. Because spike-specific TCR depth and breadth did not differ between the two schedules, AZD1222 recipients who got a second dose at roughly 4 weeks were pooled with those who got a second dose at roughly 12 weeks. Vaccinee samples were obtained from the UK trials COV001 and COV002, which included a single-blind randomized controlled phase 2/3 trial of AZD1222 (ChAdOx1 nCoV-19) in healthy adults. For TCRbeta chain sequencing, PBMC samples were collected from trial participants at day 0 and at day 28 after the second dose.

The origin of this receptor is an adult who received the AZD1222 COVID-19 vaccine. The chain joins TRBV14 to TRBJ2-2; TRBD1 aligns with 7 central bases. The sequencing used peripheral blood, collected 28 days after the second AZD1222 dose. The CDR3 sequence is CASMPGTAAGELFF. DNA sequence: TGTGCCAGCATGCCCGGGACAGCCGCCGGGGAGCTGTTTTTT.